This TCR beta chain was profiled in a study of blood T cell repertoires in COVID-19. The wider study: Some COVID-19 samples were acute and others convalescent; all came from the United States, Italy and Spain. T cells, B-cell-depleted T cells, or PBMCs provided the cDNA or gDNA that served as material.

Germline CDR1 and CDR2: MNHEY and SMNVEV (reference sequence). J was trimmed by 7 bases and V by 7 bases; bases with no gene match: 10. The CDR3 consists of 14 residues. Original processing notes: Reference gene primers were amplified, and this amplification served to estimate nucleated cell counts. Measured with immunoSEQ multiplex PCR; TCRdb has only the in-frame clones, and not every one. The V and J calls and clone size were taken over from that table, and D and trimming were inferred from the DNA. The sample consists of 98,000 or so clones, 70% to 85% of them appearing once. The specimen was peripheral blood. The sequence derives from a woman aged 80 or older with active or convalescent COVID-19. J is TRBJ2-3 and V is TRBV27; 8 bases fit TRBD1. CDR3 DNA: TGTGCCAGCACTCCAGGGGGCATGGGCCATACGCAGTATTTT. This gives the protein CASTPGGMGHTQYF.